The T cell receptor (beta chain) under discussion was sequenced for a study of T cell responses to AZD1222 COVID-19 vaccine. Points from the study as a whole: Spike-specific TCR breadth and depth were elevated following two AZD1222 doses. Across spike, vaccine-associated CD4 TCRs were found, dominant at 160-218 and 743-854. At baseline, just 6 or 7 AZD1222 recipients tested seropositive.

In the case of this clone: No antigen is known for it.

Profiled with immunoSEQ multiplex PCR; TCRdb holds only in-frame clones, not every one. There are 150,000 or so clones in the sample; about nine tenths occur only once, and roughly 7.2% lies in the top ten. The source of this sequence is an adult in good health. Here the sequenced sample was peripheral blood, taken on day 0 of AZD1222 vaccination.

The CDR3 protein is CASSLDFFGEGYTF. CDR3 bases: TGTGCCAGCAGCTTAGATTTTTTCGGTGAGGGCTACACCTTC. The V gene is TRBV7-9, the J gene TRBJ1-2; the D is unclear. The CDR3 contains 14 residues. V shed 1 base and J shed 8 bases, with 14 bases lying between them. Germline CDR1 and CDR2: SEHNR and FQNEAQ (reference sequence).